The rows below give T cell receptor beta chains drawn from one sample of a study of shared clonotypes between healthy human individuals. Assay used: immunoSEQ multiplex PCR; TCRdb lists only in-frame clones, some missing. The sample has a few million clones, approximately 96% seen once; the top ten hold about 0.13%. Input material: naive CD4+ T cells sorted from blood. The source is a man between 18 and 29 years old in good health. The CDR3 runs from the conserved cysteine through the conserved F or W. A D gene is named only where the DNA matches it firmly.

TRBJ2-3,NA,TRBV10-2,CASSSTDTQYF,TGCGCCAGCAGTTCCACAGATACGCAGTATTTT
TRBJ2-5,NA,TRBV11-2,CASSPRETQYF,TGTGCCAGCAGCCCTCGTGAGACCCAGTACTTC
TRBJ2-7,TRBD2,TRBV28,CASSSSGSSYEQYF,TGTGCCAGCAGTTCTAGCGGTAGCTCCTACGAGCAGTACTTC
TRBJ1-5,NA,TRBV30,CAWSEGRGPQHF,TGTGCCTGGAGTGAAGGGAGGGGGCCCCAGCATTTT
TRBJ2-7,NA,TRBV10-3,CAISESGTPSYEQYF,TGTGCCATCAGTGAGTCCGGGACACCTTCCTACGAGCAGTACTTC
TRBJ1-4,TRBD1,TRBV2,CASRDRGLANEKLFF,TGTGCCAGCAGGGACAGGGGGCTGGCTAATGAAAAACTGTTTTTT
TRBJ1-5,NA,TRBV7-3,CASSLGADQPQHF,TGTGCCAGCAGCTTAGGGGCAGATCAGCCCCAGCATTTT
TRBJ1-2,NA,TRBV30,CAWSKGTGGYTF,TGTGCCTGGAGTAAGGGTACGGGGGGCTACACCTTC
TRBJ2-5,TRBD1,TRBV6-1,CASSDRDRAQETQYF,TGTGCCAGCAGTGACCGGGACAGGGCGCAAGAGACCCAGTACTTC
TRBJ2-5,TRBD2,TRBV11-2,CASSLEAGGQETQYF,TGTGCCAGCAGCTTAGAGGCGGGAGGACAGGAGACCCAGTACTTC
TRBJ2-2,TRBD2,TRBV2,CASSAAGGPGTGELFF,TGTGCCAGCAGTGCAGCGGGAGGGCCAGGAACCGGGGAGCTGTTTTTT
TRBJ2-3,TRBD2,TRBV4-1,CASSQEEAGLAGDADTQYF,TGCGCCAGCAGCCAAGAGGAAGCTGGCCTAGCGGGAGACGCAGATACGCAGTATTTT
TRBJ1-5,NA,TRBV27,CASSFTGSGQPQHF,TGTGCCAGCAGTTTCACAGGGTCAGGCCAGCCCCAGCATTTT
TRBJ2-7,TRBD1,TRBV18,CASSPPGQGSREQYF,TGTGCCAGCTCACCCCCGGGACAGGGATCGAGAGAGCAGTACTTC